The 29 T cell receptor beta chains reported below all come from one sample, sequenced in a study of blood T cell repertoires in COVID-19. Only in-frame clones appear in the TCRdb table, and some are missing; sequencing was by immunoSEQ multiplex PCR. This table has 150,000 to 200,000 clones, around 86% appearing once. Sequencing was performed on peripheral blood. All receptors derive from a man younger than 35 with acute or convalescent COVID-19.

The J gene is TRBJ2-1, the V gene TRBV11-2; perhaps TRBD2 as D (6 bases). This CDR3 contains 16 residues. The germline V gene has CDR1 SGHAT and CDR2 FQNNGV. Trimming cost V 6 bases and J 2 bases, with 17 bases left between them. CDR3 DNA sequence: TGTGCCAGCAGACGCACCGGGACGGGGGCCTACAATGAGCAGTTCTTC. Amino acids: CASRRTGTGAYNEQFF.

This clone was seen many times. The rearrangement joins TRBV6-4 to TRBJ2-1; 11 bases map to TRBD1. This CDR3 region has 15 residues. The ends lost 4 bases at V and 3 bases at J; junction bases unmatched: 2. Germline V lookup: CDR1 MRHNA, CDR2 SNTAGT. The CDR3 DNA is TGTGCCAGCAGTGCCGGGACAGGGGGCTACAATGAGCAGTTCTTC. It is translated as CASSAGTGGYNEQFF.

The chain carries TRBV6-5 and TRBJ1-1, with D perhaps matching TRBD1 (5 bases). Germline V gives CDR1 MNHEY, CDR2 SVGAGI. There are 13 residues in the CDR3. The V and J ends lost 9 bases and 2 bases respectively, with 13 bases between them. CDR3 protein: CASWGVANTEAFF. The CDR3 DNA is TGTGCCAGTTGGGGGGTAGCCAACACTGAAGCTTTCTTT.

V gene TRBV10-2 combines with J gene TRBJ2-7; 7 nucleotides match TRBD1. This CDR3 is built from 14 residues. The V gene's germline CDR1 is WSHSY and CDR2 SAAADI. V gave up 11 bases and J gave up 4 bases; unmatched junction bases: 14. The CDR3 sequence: CACLTGPVNYEQYF. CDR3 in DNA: TGCGCCTGCCTGACAGGGCCGGTCAATTACGAGCAGTACTTC.

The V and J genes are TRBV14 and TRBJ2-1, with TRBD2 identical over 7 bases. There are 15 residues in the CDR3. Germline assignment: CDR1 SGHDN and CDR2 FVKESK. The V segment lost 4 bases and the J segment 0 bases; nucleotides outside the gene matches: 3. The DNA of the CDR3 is TGTGCCAGCAGCCCAGCGGGGAGCTCCTACAATGAGCAGTTCTTC. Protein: CASSPAGSSYNEQFF.

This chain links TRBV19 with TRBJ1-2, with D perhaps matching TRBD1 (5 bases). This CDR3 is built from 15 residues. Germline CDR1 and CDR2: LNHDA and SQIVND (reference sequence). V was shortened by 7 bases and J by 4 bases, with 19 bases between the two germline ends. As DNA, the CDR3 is TGTGCCAGTAAAACCAACCGGGGGAGATCCTATGGCTACACCTTC. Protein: CASKTNRGRSYGYTF.

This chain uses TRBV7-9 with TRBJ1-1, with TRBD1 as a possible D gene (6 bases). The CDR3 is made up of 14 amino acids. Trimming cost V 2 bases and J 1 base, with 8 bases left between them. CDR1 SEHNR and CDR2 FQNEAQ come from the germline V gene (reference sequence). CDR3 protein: CASSLSQGNTEAFF. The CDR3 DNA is TGTGCCAGCAGCTTATCACAGGGGAACACTGAAGCTTTCTTT.

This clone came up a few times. The CDR3 coding sequence is TGCGCCAGCAGCCATCTAACGGGGGGTACCAAAAACATTCAGTACTTC. This encodes CASSHLTGGTKNIQYF. The chain has TRBV4-1 and TRBJ2-4, with 7 bases fitting TRBD2. From germline, CDR1 is MGHRA and CDR2 YSYEKL. V shed 3 bases and J 2 bases; nucleotides not matched to a gene: 7. The CDR3 is 16 amino acids.

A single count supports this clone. CDR3 in DNA: TGCGCCAGCAGCACCGGACAGGGGTCAGATACGCAGTATTTT. Translating it yields CASSTGQGSDTQYF. The chain recombines TRBV5-1 with TRBJ2-3; 9 bases fit TRBD1. From germline, CDR1 is SGHRS and CDR2 YFSETQ. This CDR3 contains 14 residues. Trimming took 4 bases from V and 4 from J; bases not matched to a gene: 4.

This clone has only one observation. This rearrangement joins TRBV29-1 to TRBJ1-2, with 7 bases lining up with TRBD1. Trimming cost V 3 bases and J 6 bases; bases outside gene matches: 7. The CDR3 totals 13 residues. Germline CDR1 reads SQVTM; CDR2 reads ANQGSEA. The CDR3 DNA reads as TGCAGCGTTGAGATAGAAGGGGGCGATGGCTACACCTTC. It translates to CSVEIEGGDGYTF.

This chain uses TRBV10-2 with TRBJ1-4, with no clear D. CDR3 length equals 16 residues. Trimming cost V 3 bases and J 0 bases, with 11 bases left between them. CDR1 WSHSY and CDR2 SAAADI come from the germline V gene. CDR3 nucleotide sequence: TGCGCCAGCAGTGACCTGACACGTACAACTAATGAAAAACTGTTTTTT. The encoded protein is CASSDLTRTTNEKLFF.

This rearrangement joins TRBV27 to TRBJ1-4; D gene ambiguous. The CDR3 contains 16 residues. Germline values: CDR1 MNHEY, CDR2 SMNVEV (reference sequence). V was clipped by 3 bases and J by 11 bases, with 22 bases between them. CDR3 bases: TGTGCCAGCAGTTTTTTTCTCGGCGGAGGGATTCAGAAACTGTTTTTT. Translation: CASSFFLGGGIQKLFF.

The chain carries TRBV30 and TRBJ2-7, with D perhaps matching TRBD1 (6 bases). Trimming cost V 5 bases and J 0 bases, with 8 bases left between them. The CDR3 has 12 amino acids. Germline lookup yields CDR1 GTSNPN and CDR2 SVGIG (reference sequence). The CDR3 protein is CAWLTGSYEQYF. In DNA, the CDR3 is TGTGCCTGGTTGACAGGCTCCTACGAGCAGTACTTC.

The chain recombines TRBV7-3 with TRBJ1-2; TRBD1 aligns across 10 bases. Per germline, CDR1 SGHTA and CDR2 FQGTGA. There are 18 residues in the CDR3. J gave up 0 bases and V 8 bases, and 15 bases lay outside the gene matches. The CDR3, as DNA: TGTGCCAGCTTAGGGACAGGGGACGCCTGCGATACTAACTATGGCTACACCTTC. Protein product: CASLGTGDACDTNYGYTF.

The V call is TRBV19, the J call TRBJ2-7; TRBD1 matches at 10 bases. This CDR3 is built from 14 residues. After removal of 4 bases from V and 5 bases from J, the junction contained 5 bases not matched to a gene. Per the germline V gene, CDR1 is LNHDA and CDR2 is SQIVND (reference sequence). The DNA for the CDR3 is TGTGCCAGTAGTACCCACGGACAGGGGGACGAGCAGTACTTC. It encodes CASSTHGQGDEQYF.

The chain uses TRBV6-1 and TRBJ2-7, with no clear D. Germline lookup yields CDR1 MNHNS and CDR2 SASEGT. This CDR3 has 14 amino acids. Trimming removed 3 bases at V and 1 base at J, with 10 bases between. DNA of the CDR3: TGTGCCAGCAGTGATCATGCGGTGTCCTACGAGCAGTACTTC. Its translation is CASSDHAVSYEQYF.

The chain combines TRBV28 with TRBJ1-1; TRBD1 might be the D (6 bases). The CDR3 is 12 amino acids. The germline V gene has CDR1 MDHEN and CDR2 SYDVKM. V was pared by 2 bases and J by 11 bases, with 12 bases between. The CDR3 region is CASSLRSGAAFF. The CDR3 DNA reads TGTGCCAGCAGTTTAAGGTCAGGGGCGGCTTTCTTT.

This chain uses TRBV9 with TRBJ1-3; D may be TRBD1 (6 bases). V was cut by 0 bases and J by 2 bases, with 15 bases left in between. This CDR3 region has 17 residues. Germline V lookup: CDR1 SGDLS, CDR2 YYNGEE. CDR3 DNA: TGTGCCAGCAGCGTAGCCGAGGGGGGGCGTACTGGAAACACCATATATTTT. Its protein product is CASSVAEGGRTGNTIYF.

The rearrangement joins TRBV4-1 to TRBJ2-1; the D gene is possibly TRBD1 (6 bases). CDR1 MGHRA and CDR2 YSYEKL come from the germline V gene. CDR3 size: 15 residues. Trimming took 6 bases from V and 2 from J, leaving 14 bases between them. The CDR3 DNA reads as TGCGCCAGCAGGGTCTTCAGGGGTACCTACAATGAGCAGTTCTTC. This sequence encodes CASRVFRGTYNEQFF.

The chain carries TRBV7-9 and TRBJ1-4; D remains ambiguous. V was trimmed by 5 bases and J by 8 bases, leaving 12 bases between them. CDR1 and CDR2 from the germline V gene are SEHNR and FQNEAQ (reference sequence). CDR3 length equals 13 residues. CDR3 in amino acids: CASSPAGEEKLFF. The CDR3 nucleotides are TGTGCCAGCAGCCCCGCCGGGGAAGAAAAACTGTTTTTT. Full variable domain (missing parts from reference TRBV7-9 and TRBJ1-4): DTGVSQNPRHKITKRGQNVTFRCDPISEHNRLYWYRQTLGQGPEFLTYFQNEAQLEKSRLLSDRFSAERPKGSFSTLEIQRTEQGDSAMYLCASSPAGEEKLFFGSGTQLSVL.

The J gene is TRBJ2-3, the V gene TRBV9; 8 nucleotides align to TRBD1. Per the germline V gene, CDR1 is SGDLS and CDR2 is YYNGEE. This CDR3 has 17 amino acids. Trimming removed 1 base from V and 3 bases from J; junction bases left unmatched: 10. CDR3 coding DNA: TGTGCCAGCAGCGTAAGCCCCGGTAGACAGGGGACAGATACGCAGTATTTT. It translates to CASSVSPGRQGTDTQYF.

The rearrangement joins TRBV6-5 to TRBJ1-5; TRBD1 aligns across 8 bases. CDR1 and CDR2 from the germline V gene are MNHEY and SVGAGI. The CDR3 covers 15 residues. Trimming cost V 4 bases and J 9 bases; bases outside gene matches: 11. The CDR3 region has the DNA TGTGCCAGCAGTTCCCAAACAGGGGGGGGTTGGCCCCAGCATTTT. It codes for CASSSQTGGGWPQHF.

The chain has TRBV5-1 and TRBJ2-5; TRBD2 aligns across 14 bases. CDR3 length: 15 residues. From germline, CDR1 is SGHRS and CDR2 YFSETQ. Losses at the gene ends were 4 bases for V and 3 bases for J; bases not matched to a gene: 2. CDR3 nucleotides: TGCGCCAGCAGCCTGACTAGCGGGGGGGAAGAGACCCAGTACTTC. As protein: CASSLTSGGEETQYF. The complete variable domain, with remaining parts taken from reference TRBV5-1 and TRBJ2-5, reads KAGVTQTPRYLIKTRGQQVTLSCSPISGHRSVSWYQQTPGQGLQFLFEYFSETQRNKGNFPGRFSGRQFSNSRSEMNVSTLELGDSALYLCASSLTSGGEETQYFGPGTRLLVL.

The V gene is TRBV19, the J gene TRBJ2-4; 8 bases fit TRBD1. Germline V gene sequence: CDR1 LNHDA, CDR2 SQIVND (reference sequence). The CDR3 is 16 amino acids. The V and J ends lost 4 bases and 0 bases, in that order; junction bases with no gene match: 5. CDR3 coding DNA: TGTGCCAGTAGTACTAGGACAGGGATAGCCAAAAACATTCAGTACTTC. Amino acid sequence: CASSTRTGIAKNIQYF.

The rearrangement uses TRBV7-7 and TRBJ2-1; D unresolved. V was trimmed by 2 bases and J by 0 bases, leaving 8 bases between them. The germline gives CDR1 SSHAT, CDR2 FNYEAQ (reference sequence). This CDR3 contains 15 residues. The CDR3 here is CASSLSASSYNEQFF. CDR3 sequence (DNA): TGTGCCAGCAGCTTAAGCGCGAGCTCCTACAATGAGCAGTTCTTC. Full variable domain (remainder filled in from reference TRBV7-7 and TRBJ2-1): GAGVSQSPRYKVTKRGQDVTLRCDPISSHATLYWYQQALGQGPEFLTYFNYEAQPDKSGLPSDRFSAERPEGSISTLTIQRTEQRDSAMYRCASSLSASSYNEQFFGPGTRLTVL.

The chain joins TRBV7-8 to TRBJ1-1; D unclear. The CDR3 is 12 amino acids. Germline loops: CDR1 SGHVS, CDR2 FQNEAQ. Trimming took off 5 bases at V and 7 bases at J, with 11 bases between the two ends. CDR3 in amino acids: CASSPYAREAFF. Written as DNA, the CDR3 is TGTGCCAGCAGCCCCTATGCCCGTGAAGCTTTCTTT.

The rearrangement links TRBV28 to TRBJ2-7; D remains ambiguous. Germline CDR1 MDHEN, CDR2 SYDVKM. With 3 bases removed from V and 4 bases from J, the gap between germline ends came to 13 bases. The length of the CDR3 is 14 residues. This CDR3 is CASSLKNEAYEQYV. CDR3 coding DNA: TGTGCCAGCAGTTTGAAAAACGAGGCATACGAGCAGTACGTC.

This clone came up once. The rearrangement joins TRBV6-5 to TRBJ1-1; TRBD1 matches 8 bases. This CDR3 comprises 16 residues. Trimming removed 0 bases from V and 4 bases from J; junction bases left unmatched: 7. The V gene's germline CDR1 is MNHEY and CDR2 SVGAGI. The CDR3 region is CASSYSRTGTGTEAFF. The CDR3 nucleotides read TGTGCCAGCAGTTACTCGAGGACAGGGACGGGCACTGAAGCTTTCTTT.

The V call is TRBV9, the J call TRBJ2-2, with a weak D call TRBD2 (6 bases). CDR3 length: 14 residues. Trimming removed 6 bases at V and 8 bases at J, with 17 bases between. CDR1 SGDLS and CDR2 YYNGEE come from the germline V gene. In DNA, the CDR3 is TGTGCCAGCAACCCGACTAGTAATGAGGGGGAGCTGTTTTTT. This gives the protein CASNPTSNEGELFF.